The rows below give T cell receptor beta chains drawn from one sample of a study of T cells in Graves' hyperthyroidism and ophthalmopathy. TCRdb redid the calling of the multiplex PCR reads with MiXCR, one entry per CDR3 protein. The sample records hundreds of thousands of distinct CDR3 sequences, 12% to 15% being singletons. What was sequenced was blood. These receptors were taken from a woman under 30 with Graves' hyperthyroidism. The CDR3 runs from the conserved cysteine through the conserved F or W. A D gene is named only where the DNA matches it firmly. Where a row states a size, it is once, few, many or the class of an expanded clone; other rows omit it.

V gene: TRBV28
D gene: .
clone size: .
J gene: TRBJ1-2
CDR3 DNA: TGTGCCAGCAGTTCCTTGGCCCCAGGGGAGGGCGGCTACACCTTC
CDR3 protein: CASSSLAPGEGGYTF

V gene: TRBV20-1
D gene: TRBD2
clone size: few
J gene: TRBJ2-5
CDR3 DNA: TGCAGTGCTAGAGCGAAGACTAGCGGGGGGGATGAACAAGAGACCCAGTACTTC
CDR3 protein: CSARAKTSGGDEQETQYF

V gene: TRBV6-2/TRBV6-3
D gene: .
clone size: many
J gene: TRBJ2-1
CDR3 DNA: TGTGCCAGCAGGCCATTGGGAACGCAATTCAATGAGCAGTTCTTC
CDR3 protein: CASRPLGTQFNEQFF

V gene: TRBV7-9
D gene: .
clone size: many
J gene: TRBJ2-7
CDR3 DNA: TGTGCCAGCAGCTCGGGATGGACTATCTACGAGCAGTACTTC
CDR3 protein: CASSSGWTIYEQYF

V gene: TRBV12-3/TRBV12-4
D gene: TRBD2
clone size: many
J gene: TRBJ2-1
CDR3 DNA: TGTGCCAGCACCCATCTATCGACTAGCGGGAGCGATGAGCAGTTCTTC
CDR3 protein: CASTHLSTSGSDEQFF

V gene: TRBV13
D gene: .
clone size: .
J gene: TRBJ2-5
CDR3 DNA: TGTGCCAGCCGCCAGGGGGGGTTGAGCCGAGAGACCCAGTACTTC
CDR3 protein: CASRQGGLSRETQYF

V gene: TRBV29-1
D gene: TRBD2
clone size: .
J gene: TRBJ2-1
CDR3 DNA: TGCAGCGTCCAGGGGTTAGCGGGAGGGCCCCACAATGAGCAGTTCTTC
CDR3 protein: CSVQGLAGGPHNEQFF

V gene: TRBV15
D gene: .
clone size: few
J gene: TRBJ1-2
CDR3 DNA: TGTGCCACCAGCAGAGTATCCAGCTCACTAAAGAATGGCTACACCTTC
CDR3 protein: CATSRVSSSLKNGYTF

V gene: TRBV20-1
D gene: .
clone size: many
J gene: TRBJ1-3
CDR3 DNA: TGCAGTGCCGTCCTCTCTGGAAACACCATATATTTT
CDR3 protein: CSAVLSGNTIYF

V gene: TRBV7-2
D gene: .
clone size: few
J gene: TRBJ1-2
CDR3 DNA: TGTGCCAGCAGGTCCGGGCCCTCCTATGGCTACACCTTC
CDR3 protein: CASRSGPSYGYTF

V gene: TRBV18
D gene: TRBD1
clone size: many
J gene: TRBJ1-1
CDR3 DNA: TGTGCCAGCTCACCCCTTGGACAGGGACAGAACACTGAAGCTTTCTTT
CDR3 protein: CASSPLGQGQNTEAFF

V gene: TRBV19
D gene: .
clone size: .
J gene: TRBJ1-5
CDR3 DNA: TGTGCCAGTAGTCCGTTAGGAGAAAAAAGCAATCAGCCCCAGCATTTT
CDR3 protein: CASSPLGEKSNQPQHF

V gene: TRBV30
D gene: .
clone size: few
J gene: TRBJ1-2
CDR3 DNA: TGTGCCTGGAGTGTAGGAGGGGGCTATGGCTACACCTTC
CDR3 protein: CAWSVGGGYGYTF

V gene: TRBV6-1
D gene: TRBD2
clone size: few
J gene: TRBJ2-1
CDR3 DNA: TGTGCCAGCAACCCTGTACTAGCGGGAGGGGGAGAGCAGTTCTTC
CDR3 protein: CASNPVLAGGGEQFF

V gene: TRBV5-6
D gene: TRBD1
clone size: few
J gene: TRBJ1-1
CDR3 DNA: TGTGCCAGCAGCTACTCATTAGGGTGGACAGGGGTCACTGAAGCTTTCTTT
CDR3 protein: CASSYSLGWTGVTEAFF

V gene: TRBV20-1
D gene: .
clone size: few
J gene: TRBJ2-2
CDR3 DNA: TGCAGTGCAACGTCTTATGGCGGATTGGGCACCGGGGAGCTGTTTTTT
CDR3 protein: CSATSYGGLGTGELFF

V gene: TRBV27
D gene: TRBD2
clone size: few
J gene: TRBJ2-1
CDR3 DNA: TGTGCCAGCAGTTTGGCTAGCGCGGGAGTAGGGCAGTTCTTC
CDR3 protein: CASSLASAGVGQFF

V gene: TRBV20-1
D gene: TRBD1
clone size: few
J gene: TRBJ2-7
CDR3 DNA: TGCAGTGCTAGAGGGGGACAGGGGCCCGCCGACGAGCAGTACTTC
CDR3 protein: CSARGGQGPADEQYF

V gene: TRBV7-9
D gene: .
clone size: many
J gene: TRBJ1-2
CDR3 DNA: TGTGCCAGCAGCTTAGGGGAGCAGACAGTTAACTATGGCTACACCTTC
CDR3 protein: CASSLGEQTVNYGYTF

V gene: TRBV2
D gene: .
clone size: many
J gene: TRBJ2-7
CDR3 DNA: TGTGCCACCCGTAAGCTGGGGCCCCCCTACGAGCAGTACTTC
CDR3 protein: CATRKLGPPYEQYF

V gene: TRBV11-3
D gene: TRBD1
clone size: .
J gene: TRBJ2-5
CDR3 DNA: TGTGCCAGCAGCTTACCCGGGGGACAGGGTCAAGAGACCCAGTACTTC
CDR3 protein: CASSLPGGQGQETQYF

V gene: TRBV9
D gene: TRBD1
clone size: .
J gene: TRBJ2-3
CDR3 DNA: TGTGCCAGCAGCTCAGACAGGGGGCCAGATACGCAGTATTTT
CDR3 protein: CASSSDRGPDTQYF

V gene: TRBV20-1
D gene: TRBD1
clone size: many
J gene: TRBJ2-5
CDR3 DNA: TGCAGTGCAAGTACAGGGGGCGCTCAGTACTTC
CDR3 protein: CSASTGGAQYF

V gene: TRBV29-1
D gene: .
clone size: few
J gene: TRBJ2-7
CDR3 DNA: TGCAGCGTTTCGGGGGACAGCACTGGGGAGCAGTACTTC
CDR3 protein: CSVSGDSTGEQYF

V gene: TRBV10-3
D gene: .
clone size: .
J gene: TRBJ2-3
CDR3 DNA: TGTGCCATCATGGAGGACAGAGATACAGATACGCAGTATTTT
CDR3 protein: CAIMEDRDTDTQYF

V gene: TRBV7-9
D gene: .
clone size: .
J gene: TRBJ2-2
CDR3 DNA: TGTGCCAGCAGCTTAGTTGGAGAGGAGCTGTTTTTT
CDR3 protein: CASSLVGEELFF

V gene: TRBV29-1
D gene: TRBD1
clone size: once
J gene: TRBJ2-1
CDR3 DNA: TGCAGCGGGGGGACAGGGGGCTACAATGAGCAGTTCTTC
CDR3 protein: CSGGTGGYNEQFF

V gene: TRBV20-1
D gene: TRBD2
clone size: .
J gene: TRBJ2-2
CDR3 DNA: TGCAGTGCTACGACTAGCGGGAGACGCACCGGGGAGCTGCTTTTT
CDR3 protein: CSATTSGRRTGELLF

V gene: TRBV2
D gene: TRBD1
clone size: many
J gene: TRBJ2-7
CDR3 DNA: TGTGCCAGCAACCAAGGACAGGGGGCGATCCCCTACGAGCAGTACTTC
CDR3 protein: CASNQGQGAIPYEQYF